The next 5 T cell receptor beta chains were all read from a single sample in a study of OX40 agonist ivuxolimab in advanced cancers. Clones were sequenced by immunoSEQ multiplex PCR, and TCRdb holds only the in-frame ones, with some missing. The sample has 45,000 to 65,000 clones, roughly nine tenths seen once; the top ten hold 5.5% to 7%. This sample comprised CD4+ or CD8+ T cells sorted from blood, obtained in a trial of the OX40 agonist ivuxolimab. The receptor source for this set is an adult with an advanced solid tumor such as melanoma, head and neck, liver or kidney cancer.

The chain has TRBV28 and TRBJ1-2, with D maybe TRBD1 (5 bases). V dropped 8 bases and J dropped 10 bases, with 17 bases sitting between them. The germline V gene encodes CDR1 MDHEN and CDR2 SYDVKM. The CDR3 is 12 residues long. The DNA of the CDR3 is TGTGCCAGCCGCACCGGGACGAATCTCTACACCTTC. Translating it yields CASRTGTNLYTF.

This chain joins TRBV5-1 and TRBJ2-7; D may correspond to TRBD1 or TRBD2 (6 bases each). The length of the CDR3 is 14 residues. Germline V lookup: CDR1 SGHRS, CDR2 YFSETQ. The V end lost 5 bases, the J end lost 2 bases, and 14 bases lay between the germline ends. CDR3 DNA: TGCGCCAGCAGTGGGGGGACAAGAGCCTACGAGCAGTACTTC. It specifies CASSGGTRAYEQYF.

This rearrangement joins TRBV15 to TRBJ2-3, with 10 nucleotides matching TRBD2. Germline CDR1 is LNHNV and CDR2 is YYDKDF (reference sequence). CDR3 length: 16 residues. J was trimmed by 2 bases and V by 6 bases; bases with no gene match: 8. Here the CDR3 reads CATRPRTSGLTDTQYF. The CDR3 coding sequence is TGTGCCACCAGACCTCGGACTAGCGGTCTCACAGATACGCAGTATTTT. The whole variable domain, filled in from reference TRBV15 and TRBJ2-3, reads DAMVIQNPRYQVTQFGKPVTLSCSQTLNHNVMYWYQQKSSQAPKLLFHYYDKDFNNEADTPDNFQSRRPNTSFCFLDIRSPGLGDTAMYLCATRPRTSGLTDTQYFGPGTRLTVL.

This clone has more than one count but fewer than ten. V and J are TRBV2 and TRBJ2-1; possible D gene TRBD2, 6 bases. The CDR3 is 14 amino acids. Germline CDR1 is SNHLY and CDR2 is FYNNEI. The V gene lost 6 bases and the J gene lost 6 bases, with 15 bases spanning the gap. Here the CDR3 reads CASRSLDYGNEQFF. CDR3 nucleotide sequence: TGTGCCAGCAGGTCTTTGGACTACGGCAATGAGCAGTTCTTC.

This sequence joins TRBV2 and TRBJ1-4, with D hard to call. Germline CDR1 is SNHLY and CDR2 is FYNNEI. V lost 6 bases, J lost 8 bases, and 10 bases lay in between. The CDR3 has 12 residues. The DNA of the CDR3 is TGTGCCAGCAGCAATTTGGGGGAAAAACTGTTTTTT. Its protein product is CASSNLGEKLFF.